Below, one TCR beta chain is given with its context. The sample originates from a study of cytomegalovirus exposure and HLA in healthy donors. Assay: immunoSEQ multiplex PCR; the TCRdb copy retains only in-frame clones and omits some. The table records around 160,000 clones, more than 75% of them present only once. V shed 0 bases and J 0 bases; nucleotides not matched to a gene: 13. This CDR3 is built from 20 residues. Germline V gene lookup returns CDR1 SGHRS and CDR2 YFSETQ. The V call is TRBV5-1, the J call TRBJ2-1; 9 positions match TRBD2. The receptor comes from a man aged 18 to 35 in good health and CMV-seronegative. The sample comprised PBMCs. Here the CDR3 DNA reads TGCGCCAGCAGCTTGGACAGGGGACGAACTAGCGGGCTCTCCTACAATGAGCAGTTCTTC. Its translation is CASSLDRGRTSGLSYNEQFF.